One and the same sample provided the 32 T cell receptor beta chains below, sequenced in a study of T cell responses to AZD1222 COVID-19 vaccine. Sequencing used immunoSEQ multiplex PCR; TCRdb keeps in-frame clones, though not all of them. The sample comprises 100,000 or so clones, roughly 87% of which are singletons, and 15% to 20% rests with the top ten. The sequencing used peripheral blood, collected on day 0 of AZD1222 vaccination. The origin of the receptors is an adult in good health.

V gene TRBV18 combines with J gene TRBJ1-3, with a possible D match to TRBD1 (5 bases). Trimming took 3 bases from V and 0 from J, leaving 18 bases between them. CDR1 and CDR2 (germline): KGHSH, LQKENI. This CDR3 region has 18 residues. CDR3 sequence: CASSPEGTLNPSGNTIYF. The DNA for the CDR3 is TGTGCCAGCTCACCCGAGGGGACCTTGAACCCCTCTGGAAACACCATATATTTT.

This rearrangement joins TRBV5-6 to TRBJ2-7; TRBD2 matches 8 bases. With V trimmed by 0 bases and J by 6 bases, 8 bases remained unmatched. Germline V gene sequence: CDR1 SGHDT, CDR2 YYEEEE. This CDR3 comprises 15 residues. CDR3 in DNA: TGTGCCAGCAGCTTGGAGTTAGCGGGAACGGGCGAGCAGTACTTC. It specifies CASSLELAGTGEQYF. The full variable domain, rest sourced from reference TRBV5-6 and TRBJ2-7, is DAGVTQSPTHLIKTRGQQVTLRCSPKSGHDTVSWYQQALGQGPQFIFQYYEEEERQRGNFPDRFSGHQFPNYSSELNVNALLLGDSALYLCASSLELAGTGEQYFGPGTRLTVT.

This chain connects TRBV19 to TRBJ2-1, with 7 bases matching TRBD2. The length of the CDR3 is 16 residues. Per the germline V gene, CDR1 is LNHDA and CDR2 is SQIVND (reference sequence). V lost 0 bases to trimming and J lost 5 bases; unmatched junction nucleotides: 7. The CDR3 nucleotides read TGTGCCAGTAGTATAGACAGTTGGGAGGGGAACAATGAGCAGTTCTTC. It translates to CASSIDSWEGNNEQFF.

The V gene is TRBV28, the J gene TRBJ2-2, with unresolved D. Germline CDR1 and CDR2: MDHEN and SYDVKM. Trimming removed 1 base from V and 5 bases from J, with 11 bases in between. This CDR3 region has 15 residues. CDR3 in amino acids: CASSLSGTRTGELFF. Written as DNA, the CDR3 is TGTGCCAGCAGTTTATCGGGCACGAGGACCGGGGAGCTGTTTTTT.

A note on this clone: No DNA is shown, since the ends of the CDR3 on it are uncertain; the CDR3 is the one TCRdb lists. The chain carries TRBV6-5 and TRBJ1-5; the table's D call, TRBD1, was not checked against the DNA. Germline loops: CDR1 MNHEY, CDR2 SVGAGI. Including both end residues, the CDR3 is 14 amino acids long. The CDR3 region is CASSSSTGRQPQHF.

The CDR3 loop is CASFSDGNTEAFF. The CDR3 region has the DNA TGTGCCAGTTTTTCGGACGGGAACACTGAAGCTTTCTTT. The V call is TRBV2, the J call TRBJ1-1, with unresolved D. The germline V gene encodes CDR1 SNHLY and CDR2 FYNNEI. V was cut by 9 bases and J by 1 base, with 12 bases left in between. The CDR3 covers 13 residues.

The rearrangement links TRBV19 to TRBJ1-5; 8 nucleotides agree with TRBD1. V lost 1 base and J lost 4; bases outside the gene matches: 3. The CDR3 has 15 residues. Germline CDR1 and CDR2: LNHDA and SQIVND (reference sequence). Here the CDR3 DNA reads TGTGCCAGTAGTATAGCAGGGGGCCCAAATCAGCCCCAGCATTTT. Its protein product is CASSIAGGPNQPQHF. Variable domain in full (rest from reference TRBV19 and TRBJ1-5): DGGITQSPKYLFRKEGQNVTLSCEQNLNHDAMYWYRQDPGQGLRLIYYSQIVNDFQKGDIAEGYSVSREKKESFPLTVTSAQKNPTAFYLCASSIAGGPNQPQHFGDGTRLSIL.

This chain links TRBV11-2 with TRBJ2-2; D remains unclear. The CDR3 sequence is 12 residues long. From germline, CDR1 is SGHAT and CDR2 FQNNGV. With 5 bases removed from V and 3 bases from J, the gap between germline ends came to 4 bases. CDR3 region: CASSQDTGELFF. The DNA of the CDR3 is TGTGCCAGCAGCCAAGACACCGGGGAGCTGTTTTTT.

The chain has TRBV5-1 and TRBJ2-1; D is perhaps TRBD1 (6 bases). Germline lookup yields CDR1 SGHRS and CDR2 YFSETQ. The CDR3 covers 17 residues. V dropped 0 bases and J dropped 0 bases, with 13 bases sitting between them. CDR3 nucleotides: TGCGCCAGCAGCTTGGGGTTTAGGGGGAGCTCCTACAATGAGCAGTTCTTC. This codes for CASSLGFRGSSYNEQFF. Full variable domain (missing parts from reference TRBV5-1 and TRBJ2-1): KAGVTQTPRYLIKTRGQQVTLSCSPISGHRSVSWYQQTPGQGLQFLFEYFSETQRNKGNFPGRFSGRQFSNSRSEMNVSTLELGDSALYLCASSLGFRGSSYNEQFFGPGTRLTVL.

The CDR3 reads CAIGNGRGSGELFF. CDR3 DNA sequence: TGTGCCATCGGGAACGGGAGAGGTTCCGGGGAGCTGTTTTTT. The V call is TRBV10-3, the J call TRBJ2-2; a possible D gene is TRBD2 (6 bases). The germline V and J ends were trimmed by 8 bases and 6 bases, with 16 bases remaining between them. Per germline, CDR1 ENHRY and CDR2 SYGVKD. CDR3 length: 14 residues.

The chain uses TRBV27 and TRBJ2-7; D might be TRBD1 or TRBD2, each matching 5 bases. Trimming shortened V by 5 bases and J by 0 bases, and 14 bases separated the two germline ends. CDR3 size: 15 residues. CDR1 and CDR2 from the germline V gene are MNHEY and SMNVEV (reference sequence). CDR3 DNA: TGTGCCAGCAGTCCGAACCGGGACGCCTCCTACGAGCAGTACTTC. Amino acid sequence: CASSPNRDASYEQYF.

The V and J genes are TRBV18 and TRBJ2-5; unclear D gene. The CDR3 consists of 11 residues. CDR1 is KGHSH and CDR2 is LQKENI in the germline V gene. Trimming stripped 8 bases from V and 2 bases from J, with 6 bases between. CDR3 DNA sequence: TGTGCCAGCGGCCTACAAGAGACCCAGTACTTC. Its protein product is CASGLQETQYF.

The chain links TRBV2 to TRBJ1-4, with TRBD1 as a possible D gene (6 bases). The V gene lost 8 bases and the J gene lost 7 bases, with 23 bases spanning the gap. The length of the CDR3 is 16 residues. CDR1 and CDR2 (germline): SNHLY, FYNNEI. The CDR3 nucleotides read TGTGCCAGCGGAAACCCAATGGGAGCAGGGGTTGAAAAACTGTTTTTT. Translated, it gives CASGNPMGAGVEKLFF.

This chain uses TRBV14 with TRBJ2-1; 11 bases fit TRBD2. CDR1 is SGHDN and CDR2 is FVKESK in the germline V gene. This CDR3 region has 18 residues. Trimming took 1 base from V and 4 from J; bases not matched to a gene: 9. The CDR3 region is CASSQGSGLAGIYNEQFF. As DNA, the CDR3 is TGTGCCAGCAGCCAAGGATCCGGACTAGCGGGCATATACAATGAGCAGTTCTTC.

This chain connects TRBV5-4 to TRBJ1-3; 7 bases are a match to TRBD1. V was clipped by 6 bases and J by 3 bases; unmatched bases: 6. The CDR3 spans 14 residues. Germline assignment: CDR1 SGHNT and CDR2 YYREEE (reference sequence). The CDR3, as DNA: TGTGCCAGCACTTCCCAGGGGGTTGGAAACACCATATATTTT. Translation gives CASTSQGVGNTIYF. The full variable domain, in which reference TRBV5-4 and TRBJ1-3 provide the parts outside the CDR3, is ETGVTQSPTHLIKTRGQQVTLRCSSQSGHNTVSWYQQALGQGPQFIFQYYREEENGRGNFPPRFSGLQFPNYSSELNVNALELDDSALYLCASTSQGVGNTIYFGEGSWLTVV.

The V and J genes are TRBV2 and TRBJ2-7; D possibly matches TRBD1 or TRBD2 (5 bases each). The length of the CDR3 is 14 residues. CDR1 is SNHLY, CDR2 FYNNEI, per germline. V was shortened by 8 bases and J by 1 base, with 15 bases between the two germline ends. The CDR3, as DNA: TGTGCCAGCGTTTTCAGGGACCAATCCTACGAGCAGTACTTC. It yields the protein CASVFRDQSYEQYF.

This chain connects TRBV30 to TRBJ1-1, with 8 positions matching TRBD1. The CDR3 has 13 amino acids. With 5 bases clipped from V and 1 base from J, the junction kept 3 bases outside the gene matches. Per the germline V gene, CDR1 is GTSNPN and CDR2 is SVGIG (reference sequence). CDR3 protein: CAWGQGRNTEAFF. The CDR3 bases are TGTGCCTGGGGACAGGGAAGGAACACTGAAGCTTTCTTT.

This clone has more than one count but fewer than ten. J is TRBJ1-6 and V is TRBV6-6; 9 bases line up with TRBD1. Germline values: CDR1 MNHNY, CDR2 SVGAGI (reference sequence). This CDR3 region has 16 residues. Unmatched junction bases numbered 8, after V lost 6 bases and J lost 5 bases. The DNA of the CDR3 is TGTGCCAGCAGCAGCACCGGGACAGGGAATAATTCACCCCTCCACTTT. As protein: CASSSTGTGNNSPLHF.

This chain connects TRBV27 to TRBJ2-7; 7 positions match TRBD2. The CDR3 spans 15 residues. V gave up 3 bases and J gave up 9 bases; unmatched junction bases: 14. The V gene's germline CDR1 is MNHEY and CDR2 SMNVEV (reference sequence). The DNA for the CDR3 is TGTGCCAGCAGTTTGGGGGGGACTCCTCCTGGAGGGCAGTACTTC. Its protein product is CASSLGGTPPGGQYF.

CDR3 in amino acids: CSVVARQGAVNEQFF. The DNA of the CDR3 is TGCAGCGTTGTCGCGCGACAGGGGGCCGTCAATGAGCAGTTCTTC. The chain combines TRBV29-1 with TRBJ2-1, with 10 bases matching TRBD1. The germline V gene has CDR1 SQVTM and CDR2 ANQGSEA. Trimming at V came to 4 bases and at J to 6 bases, leaving 9 bases not matched to a gene. This CDR3 region has 15 residues.

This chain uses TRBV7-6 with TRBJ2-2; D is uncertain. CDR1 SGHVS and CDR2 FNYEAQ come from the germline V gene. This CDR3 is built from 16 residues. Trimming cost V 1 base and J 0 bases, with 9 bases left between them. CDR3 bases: TGTGCCAGCAGCTTAGGGGTGTCAACGAACACCGGGGAGCTGTTTTTT. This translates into CASSLGVSTNTGELFF.

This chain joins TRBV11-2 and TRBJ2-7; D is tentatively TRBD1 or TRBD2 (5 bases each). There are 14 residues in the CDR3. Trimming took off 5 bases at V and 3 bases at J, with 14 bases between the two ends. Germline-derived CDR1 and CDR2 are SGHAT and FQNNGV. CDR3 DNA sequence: TGTGCCAGCAGCGCGCCCGGGACCCTCTACGAGCAGTACTTC. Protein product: CASSAPGTLYEQYF.

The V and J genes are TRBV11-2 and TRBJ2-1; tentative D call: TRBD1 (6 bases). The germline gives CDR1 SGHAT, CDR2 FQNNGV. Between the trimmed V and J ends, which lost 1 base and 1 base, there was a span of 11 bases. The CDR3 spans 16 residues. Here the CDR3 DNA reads TGTGCCAGCAGCTTAGGACAACAGGGTTCCTACAATGAGCAGTTCTTC. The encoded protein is CASSLGQQGSYNEQFF.

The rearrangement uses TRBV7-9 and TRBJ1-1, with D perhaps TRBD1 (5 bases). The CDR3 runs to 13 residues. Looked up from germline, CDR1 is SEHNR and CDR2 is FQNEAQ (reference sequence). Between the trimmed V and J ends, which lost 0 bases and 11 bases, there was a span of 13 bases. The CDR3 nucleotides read TGTGCCAGCAGCTTAGCGCATCGCCAGGGCGCTTTCTTT. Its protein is CASSLAHRQGAFF.

The CDR3 nucleotides read TGTGCCAGCATTCCCCCGGGAGGGTTATCCTACGAGCAGTACTTC. It encodes CASIPPGGLSYEQYF. This chain uses TRBV28 with TRBJ2-7; 8 positions agree with TRBD2. CDR3 size: 15 residues. The J segment lost 1 base and the V segment lost 7 bases, leaving 9 bases of the junction unmatched. The V gene's germline CDR1 is MDHEN and CDR2 SYDVKM.

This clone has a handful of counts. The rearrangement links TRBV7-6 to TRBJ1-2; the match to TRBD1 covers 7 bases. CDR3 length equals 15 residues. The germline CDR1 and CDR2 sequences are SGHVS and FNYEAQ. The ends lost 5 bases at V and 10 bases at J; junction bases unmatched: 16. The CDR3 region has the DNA TGTGCCAGCAGCCCCGTGGGCGGGACAGCTGTCGTCTACACCTTC. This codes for CASSPVGGTAVVYTF. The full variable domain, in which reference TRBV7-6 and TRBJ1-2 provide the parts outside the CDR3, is GAGVSQSPRYKVTKRGQDVALRCDPISGHVSLYWYRQALGQGPEFLTYFNYEAQQDKSGLPNDRFSAERPEGSISTLTIQRTEQRDSAMYRCASSPVGGTAVVYTFGSGTRLTVV.

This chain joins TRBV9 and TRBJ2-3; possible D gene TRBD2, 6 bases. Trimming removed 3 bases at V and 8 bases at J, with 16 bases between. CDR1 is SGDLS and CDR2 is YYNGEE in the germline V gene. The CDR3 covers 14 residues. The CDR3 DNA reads TGTGCCAGCAGCGCGGAGGGCGCAATCGGTACGCAGTATTTT. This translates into CASSAEGAIGTQYF.

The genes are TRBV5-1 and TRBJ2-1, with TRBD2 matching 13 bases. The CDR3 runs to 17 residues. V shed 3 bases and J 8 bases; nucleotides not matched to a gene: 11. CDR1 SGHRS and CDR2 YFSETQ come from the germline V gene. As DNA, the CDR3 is TGCGCCAGCAGCTCGGGACGTGGGACTAGCGGGATCTATGAGCAGTTCTTC. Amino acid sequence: CASSSGRGTSGIYEQFF.

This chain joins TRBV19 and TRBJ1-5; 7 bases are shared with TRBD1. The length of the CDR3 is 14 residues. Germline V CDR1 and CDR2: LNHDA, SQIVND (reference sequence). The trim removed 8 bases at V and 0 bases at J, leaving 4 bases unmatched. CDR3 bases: TGTGCCAGTGGGACAGTTTATAGCAATCAGCCCCAGCATTTT. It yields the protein CASGTVYSNQPQHF.

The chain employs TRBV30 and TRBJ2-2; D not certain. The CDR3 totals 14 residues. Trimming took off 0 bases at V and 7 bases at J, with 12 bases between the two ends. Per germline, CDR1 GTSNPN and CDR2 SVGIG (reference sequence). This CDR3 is CAWSVGLAIGELFF. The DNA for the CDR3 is TGTGCCTGGAGTGTAGGGCTGGCAATCGGGGAGCTGTTTTTT.

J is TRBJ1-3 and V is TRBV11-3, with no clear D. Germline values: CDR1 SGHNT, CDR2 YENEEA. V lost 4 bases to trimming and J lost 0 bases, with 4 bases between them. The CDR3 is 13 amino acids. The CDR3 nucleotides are TGTGCCAGCAGCTCAGGCTCTGGAAACACCATATATTTT. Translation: CASSSGSGNTIYF.

In nucleotides, the CDR3 is TGTGCCAGCAGTTGGGAAAGAGGAGAGACCCAGTACTTC. It codes for CASSWERGETQYF. The chain couples TRBV6-5 to TRBJ2-5; D is undetermined. Germline V gene lookup returns CDR1 MNHEY and CDR2 SVGAGI. The CDR3 runs to 13 residues. V lost 4 bases, J lost 4 bases, and 10 bases lay in between.